The TCR beta chain under discussion was sequenced for a study of identical twins. CDR3 length: 16 residues. Germline CDR1 and CDR2: MNHEY and SVGAGI. Trimming stripped 6 bases from V and 3 bases from J, with 17 bases between. TCRdb reprocessed the 5' RACE reads with MiXCR, giving one entry per CDR3 protein. The profile shows about 690,000 distinct CDR3 sequences, roughly 20% of them singletons. The same data also went into a second study, on T cells expressing NK-cell markers.

The sample was PBMCs. This TCR was recovered from a young woman in good health. The chain uses TRBV6-5 and TRBJ2-2, with D maybe TRBD2 (7 bases). CDR3 residues: CASSLRGGGDTGELFF. The CDR3 coding sequence is TGTGCCAGCAGCTTAAGGGGAGGGGGGGACACCGGGGAGCTGTTTTTT.